The rows below give T cell receptor beta chains drawn from one sample of a study of blood T cell repertoires in COVID-19. Assay: immunoSEQ multiplex PCR; the TCRdb copy retains only in-frame clones and omits some. Of about 400,000 clones detected, 85% to 90% appear once; the ten largest clones hold about 1.7%. The specimen sequenced was PBMCs or T cells enriched from blood (not recorded which). These receptors were collected from a woman in her 30s who had recovered from COVID-19. The CDR3 runs from the conserved cysteine through the conserved F or W. The D gene is left open where the match is weak.

D	V	CDR3
-	TRBV18	CASSLSSVALFGYTF
-	TRBV7-2	CASSLVVGRANEQYF
-	TRBV28	CASSYTQGPYEQYF
-	TRBV29-1	CSVYHRAPGSYGYTF
TRBD1	TRBV27	CASSTGQGWTEAFF
-	TRBV11-2	CASSRGKGGYEQYF
TRBD1	TRBV5-1	CASSPEDGQGPYGYTF
-	TRBV6-2/TRBV6-3	CASSYPRGMVGELFF
-	TRBV10-3	CAISESVGLAGYGYTF
-	TRBV5-8	CASSLRAKNIQYF
-	TRBV7-2	CASSLAPDRLNEKLFF
TRBD2	TRBV7-2	CASRFFGTRQETQYF
TRBD1	TRBV28	CASSSRDRRFGGYGYTF